A single count supports the clone carrying this TCR beta chain. This entry belongs to a study of blood T cell repertoires in COVID-19. Study as a whole: COVID-19 samples from acute and convalescent phases originated in the United States, Italy and Spain. PBMCs, B-cell-depleted T cells, or T cells were the source of the cDNA or gDNA that made up the material.

Study processing details: By means of reference gene primer amplification, nucleated cell counts were estimated. Clones were read by immunoSEQ multiplex PCR, and TCRdb kept only the in-frame ones, dropping some. The V and J calls and clone size were taken over from that table, and D and trimming were inferred from the DNA. This table holds over 200,000 clones, roughly 87% found once. The CDR3 has 17 amino acids. Looked up from germline, CDR1 is GTSNPN and CDR2 is SVGIG (reference sequence). Trimming cost V 3 bases and J 0 bases, with 18 bases left between them. V gene TRBV30 combines with J gene TRBJ2-1, with a tentative D call TRBD2 (5 bases). The TCR comes from a human donor in a cohort sampled during active COVID-19. The specimen was peripheral blood. CDR3 nucleotide sequence: TGTGCCTGGAGAGGAGTAAACCTAGCTTCCTCCTACAATGAGCAGTTCTTC. Its protein product is CAWRGVNLASSYNEQFF.